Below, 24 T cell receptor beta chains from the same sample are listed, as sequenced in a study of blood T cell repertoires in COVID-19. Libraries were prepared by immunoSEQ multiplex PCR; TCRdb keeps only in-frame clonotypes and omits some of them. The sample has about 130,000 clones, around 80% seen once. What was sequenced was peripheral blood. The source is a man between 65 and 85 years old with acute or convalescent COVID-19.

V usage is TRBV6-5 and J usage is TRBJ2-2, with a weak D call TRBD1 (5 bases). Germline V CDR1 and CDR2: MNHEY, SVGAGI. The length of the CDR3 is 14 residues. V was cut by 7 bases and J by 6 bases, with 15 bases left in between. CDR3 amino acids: CASKGYRSAGELFF. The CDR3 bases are TGTGCCAGCAAGGGGTACAGGTCAGCCGGGGAGCTGTTTTTT.

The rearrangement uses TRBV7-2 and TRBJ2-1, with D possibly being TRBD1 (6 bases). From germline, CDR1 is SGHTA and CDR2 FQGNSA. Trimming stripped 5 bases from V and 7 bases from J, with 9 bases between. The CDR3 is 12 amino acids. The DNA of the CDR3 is TGTGCCAGCAGCGGTACAGGGAATGAGCAGTTCTTC. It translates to CASSGTGNEQFF.

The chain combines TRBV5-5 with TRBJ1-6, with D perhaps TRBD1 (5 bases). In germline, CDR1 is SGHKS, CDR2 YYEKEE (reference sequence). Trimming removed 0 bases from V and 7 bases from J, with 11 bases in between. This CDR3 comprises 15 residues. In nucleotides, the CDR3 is TGTGCCAGCAGCTTGGTTCAGGGAACGAATTCACCCCTCCACTTT. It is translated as CASSLVQGTNSPLHF.

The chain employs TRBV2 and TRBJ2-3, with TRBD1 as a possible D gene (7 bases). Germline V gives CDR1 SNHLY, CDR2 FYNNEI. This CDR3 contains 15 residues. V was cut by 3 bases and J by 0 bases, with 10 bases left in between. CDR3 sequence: CASSDRGTSTDTQYF. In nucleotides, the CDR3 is TGTGCCAGCAGTGACAGGGGGACTAGCACAGATACGCAGTATTTT.

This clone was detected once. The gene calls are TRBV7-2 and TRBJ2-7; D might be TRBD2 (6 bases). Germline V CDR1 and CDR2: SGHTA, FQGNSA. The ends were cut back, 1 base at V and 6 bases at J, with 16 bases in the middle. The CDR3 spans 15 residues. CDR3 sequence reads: CASSLGFGGVGEQYF. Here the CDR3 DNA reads TGTGCCAGCAGCTTAGGGTTTGGCGGGGTCGGCGAGCAGTACTTC.

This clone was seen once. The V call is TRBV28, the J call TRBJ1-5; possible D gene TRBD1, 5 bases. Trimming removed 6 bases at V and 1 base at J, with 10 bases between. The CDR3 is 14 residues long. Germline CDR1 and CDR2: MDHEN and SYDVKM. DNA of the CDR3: TGTGCCAGCAGGACAGACGCAAGCAATCAGCCCCAGCATTTT. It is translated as CASRTDASNQPQHF.

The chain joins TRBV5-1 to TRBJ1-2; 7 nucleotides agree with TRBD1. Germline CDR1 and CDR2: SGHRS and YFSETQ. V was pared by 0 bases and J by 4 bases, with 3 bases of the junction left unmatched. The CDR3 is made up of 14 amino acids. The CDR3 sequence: CASSLGTGVYGYTF. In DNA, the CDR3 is TGCGCCAGCAGCTTGGGGACAGGAGTCTATGGCTACACCTTC.

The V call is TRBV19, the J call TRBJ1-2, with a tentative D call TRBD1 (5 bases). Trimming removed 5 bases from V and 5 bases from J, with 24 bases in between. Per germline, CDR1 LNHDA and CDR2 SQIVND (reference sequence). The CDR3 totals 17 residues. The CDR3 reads CASSSSGGTVFRYGYTF. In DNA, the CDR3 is TGTGCCAGTAGTTCCTCCGGGGGGACCGTATTCAGATATGGCTACACCTTC.

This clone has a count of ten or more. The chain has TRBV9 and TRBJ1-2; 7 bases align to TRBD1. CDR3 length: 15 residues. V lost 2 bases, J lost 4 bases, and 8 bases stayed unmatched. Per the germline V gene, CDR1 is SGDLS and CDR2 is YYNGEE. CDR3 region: CASSVHRGGSYGYTF. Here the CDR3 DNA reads TGTGCCAGCAGCGTGCACAGGGGAGGTTCCTATGGCTACACCTTC.

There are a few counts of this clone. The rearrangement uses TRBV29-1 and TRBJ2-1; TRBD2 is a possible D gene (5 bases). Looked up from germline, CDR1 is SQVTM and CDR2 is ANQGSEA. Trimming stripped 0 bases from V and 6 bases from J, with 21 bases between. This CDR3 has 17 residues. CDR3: CSVEDREALEGSNEQFF. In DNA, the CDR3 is TGCAGCGTTGAAGATCGCGAGGCGCTCGAAGGGAGCAATGAGCAGTTCTTC.

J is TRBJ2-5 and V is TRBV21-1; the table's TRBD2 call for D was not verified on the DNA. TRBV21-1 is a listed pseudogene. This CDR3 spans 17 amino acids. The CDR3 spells CASSSVARRGLQETQYF. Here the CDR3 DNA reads TGTGCCAGCAGCTCAGTAGCGAGGCGGGGGCTCCAAGAGACCCAGTACTTC.

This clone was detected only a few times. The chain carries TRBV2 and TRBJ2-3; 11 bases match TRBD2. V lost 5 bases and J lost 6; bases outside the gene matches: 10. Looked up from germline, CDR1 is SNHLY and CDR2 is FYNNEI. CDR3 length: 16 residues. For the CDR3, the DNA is TGTGCCAGCAGTTTTAGCGGGGGGGTCGCCCAGGATACGCAGTATTTT. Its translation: CASSFSGGVAQDTQYF.

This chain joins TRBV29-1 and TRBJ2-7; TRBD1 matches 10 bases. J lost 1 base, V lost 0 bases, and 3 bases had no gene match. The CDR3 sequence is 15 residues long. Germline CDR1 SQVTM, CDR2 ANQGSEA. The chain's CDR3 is CSVEEWGQGSYEQYF. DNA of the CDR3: TGCAGCGTTGAAGAGTGGGGACAGGGGTCCTACGAGCAGTACTTC.

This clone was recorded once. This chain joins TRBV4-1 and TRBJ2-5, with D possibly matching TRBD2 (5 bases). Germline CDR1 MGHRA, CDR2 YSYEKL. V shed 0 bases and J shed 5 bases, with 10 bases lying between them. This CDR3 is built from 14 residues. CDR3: CASSQDEGMETQYF. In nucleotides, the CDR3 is TGCGCCAGCAGCCAAGATGAGGGAATGGAGACCCAGTACTTC.

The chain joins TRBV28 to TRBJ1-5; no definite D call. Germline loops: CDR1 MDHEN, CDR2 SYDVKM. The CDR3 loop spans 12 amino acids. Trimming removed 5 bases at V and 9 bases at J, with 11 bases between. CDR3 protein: CASSPLRGPQHF. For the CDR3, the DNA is TGTGCCAGCAGTCCCTTACGAGGGCCCCAGCATTTT.

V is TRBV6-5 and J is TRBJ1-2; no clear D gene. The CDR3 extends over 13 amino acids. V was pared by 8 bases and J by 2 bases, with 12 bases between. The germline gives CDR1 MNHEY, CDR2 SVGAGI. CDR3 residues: CASHQRTNYGYTF. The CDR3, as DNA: TGTGCCAGCCATCAGCGCACAAACTATGGCTACACCTTC.

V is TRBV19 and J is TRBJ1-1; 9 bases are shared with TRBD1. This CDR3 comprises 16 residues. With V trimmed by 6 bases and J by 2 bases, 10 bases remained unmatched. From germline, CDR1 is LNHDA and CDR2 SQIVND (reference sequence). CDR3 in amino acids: CASSLQGAVTNTEAFF. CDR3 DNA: TGTGCCAGTAGCCTACAGGGGGCCGTCACTAACACTGAAGCTTTCTTT.

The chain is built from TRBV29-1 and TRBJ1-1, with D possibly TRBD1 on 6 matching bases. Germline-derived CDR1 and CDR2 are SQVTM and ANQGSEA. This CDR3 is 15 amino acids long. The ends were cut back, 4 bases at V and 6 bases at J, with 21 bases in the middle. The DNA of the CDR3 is TGCAGCGTTGCACAGGGTAGGGGTCGACTGGCTGAAGCTTTCTTT. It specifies CSVAQGRGRLAEAFF.

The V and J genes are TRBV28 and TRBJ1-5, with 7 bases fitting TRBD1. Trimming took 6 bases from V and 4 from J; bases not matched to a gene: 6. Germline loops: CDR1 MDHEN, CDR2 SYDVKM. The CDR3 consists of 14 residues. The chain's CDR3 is CASREGGANQPQHF. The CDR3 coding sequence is TGTGCCAGCAGAGAAGGGGGCGCGAATCAGCCCCAGCATTTT. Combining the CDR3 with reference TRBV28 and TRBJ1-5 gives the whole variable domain DVKVTQSSRYLVKRTGEKVFLECVQDMDHENMFWYRQDPGLGLRLIYFSYDVKMKEKGDIPEGYSVSREKKERFSLILESASTNQTSMYLCASREGGANQPQHFGDGTRLSIL.

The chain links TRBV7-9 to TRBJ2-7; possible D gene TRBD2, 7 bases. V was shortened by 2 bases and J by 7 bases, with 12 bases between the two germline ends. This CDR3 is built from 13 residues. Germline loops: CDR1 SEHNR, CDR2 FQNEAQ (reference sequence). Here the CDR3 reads CASSLRGAEEQYF. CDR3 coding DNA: TGTGCCAGCAGCTTACGGGGGGCGGAGGAGCAGTACTTC.

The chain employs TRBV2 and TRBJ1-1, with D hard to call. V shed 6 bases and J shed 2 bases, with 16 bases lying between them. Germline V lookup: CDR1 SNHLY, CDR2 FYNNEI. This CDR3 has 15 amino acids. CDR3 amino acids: CASRVSWQTNTEAFF. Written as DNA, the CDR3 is TGTGCCAGCAGGGTATCCTGGCAGACTAACACTGAAGCTTTCTTT.

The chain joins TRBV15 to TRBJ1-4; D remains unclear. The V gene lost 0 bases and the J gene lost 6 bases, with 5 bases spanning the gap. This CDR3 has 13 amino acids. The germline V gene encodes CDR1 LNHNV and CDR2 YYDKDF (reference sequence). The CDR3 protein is CATSRDQDEKLFF. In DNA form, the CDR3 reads TGTGCCACCAGCAGAGATCAGGATGAAAAACTGTTTTTT. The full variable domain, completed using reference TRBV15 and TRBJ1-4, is DAMVIQNPRYQVTQFGKPVTLSCSQTLNHNVMYWYQQKSSQAPKLLFHYYDKDFNNEADTPDNFQSRRPNTSFCFLDIRSPGLGDTAMYLCATSRDQDEKLFFGSGTQLSVL.

The CDR3 region is CASSSPGTRRRTDTQYF. The CDR3 region has the DNA TGTGCCAGCAGCTCCCCCGGGACTCGACGCCGCACAGATACGCAGTATTTT. The rearrangement links TRBV7-2 to TRBJ2-3; possibly TRBD2 for D (6 bases). V was pared by 4 bases and J by 1 base, with 18 bases between. The CDR3 runs 17 residues. The germline V gene encodes CDR1 SGHTA and CDR2 FQGNSA.

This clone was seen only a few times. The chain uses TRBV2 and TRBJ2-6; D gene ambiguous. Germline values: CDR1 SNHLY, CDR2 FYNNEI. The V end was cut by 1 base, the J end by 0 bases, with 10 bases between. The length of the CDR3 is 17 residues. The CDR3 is CASSEGGSFSGANVLTF. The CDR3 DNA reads TGTGCCAGCAGTGAAGGAGGTAGTTTCTCTGGGGCCAACGTCCTGACTTTC.